This T cell receptor beta chain was sequenced for a study of T cell changes during pregnancy in multiple sclerosis. Using immunoSEQ multiplex PCR, the repertoire was profiled, and TCRdb retains in-frame clones only, with some absent. The sample carries roughly 93,000 clones, approximately 90% recorded once. The sample consisted of peripheral blood, taken before pregnancy. This clonotype was obtained from a female donor with multiple sclerosis, enrolled in a pregnancy study.

This chain's CDR3 is CASSQSAAYEKLFF. CDR3 coding DNA: TGCGCCAGCAGCCAATCGGCGGCTTACGAAAAACTGTTTTTT. The rearrangement links TRBV4-1 to TRBJ1-4; D is unclear. V was clipped by 2 bases and J by 8 bases, with 12 bases between them. Germline CDR1 reads MGHRA; CDR2 reads YSYEKL. The CDR3 consists of 14 residues.